This T cell receptor (beta chain) was sequenced in a study of blood T cell repertoires in COVID-19. Produced via immunoSEQ multiplex PCR; TCRdb's table is partial and in-frame only. The sample lists about 24,000 clones; 87% were seen once. The source is a human donor with active COVID-19. The donor label of this sample is uncertain. Sequences were obtained from peripheral blood.

The CDR3 coding sequence is TGCAGCGTTGTAACAGGGAGCGGCTACACCTTC. It translates to CSVVTGSGYTF. J is TRBJ1-2 and V is TRBV29-1, with D perhaps TRBD1 (6 bases). The length of the CDR3 is 11 residues. Germline-derived CDR1 and CDR2 are SQVTM and ANQGSEA. V lost 4 bases and J lost 8, with 11 bases in between.